This T cell receptor beta chain was captured by sequencing in a study of blood T cell repertoires in COVID-19. Background on the study: The United States, Italy and Spain were the sources of the acute and convalescent COVID-19 samples.

Clones were read by immunoSEQ multiplex PCR, and TCRdb kept only the in-frame ones, dropping some. The sample lists tens of thousands of clones, 75% to 85% occurring once. The CDR3 sequence is 15 residues long. With 4 bases removed from V and 0 bases from J, the gap between germline ends came to 13 bases. Germline assignment: CDR1 SGDLS and CDR2 YYNGEE. This sequence originates from a middle-aged man with COVID-19, enrolled during active disease. Sequencing input: peripheral blood. The V and J genes are TRBV9 and TRBJ1-1; the D is unclear. In DNA form, the CDR3 reads TGTGCCAGCAGCCCCGCCGGTCGCCTGAACACTGAAGCTTTCTTT. Its protein product is CASSPAGRLNTEAFF.